These 29 T cell receptor beta chains originate from one sample sequenced in a study of somatic mutations in cytotoxic T cells in rheumatoid arthritis (dated by TCRdb to the late 2010s). The library was prepared using the immunoSEQ multiplex PCR assay. TCRdb's version of the immuneACCESS table is confined to in-frame rearrangements and falls short of the full clone set. An unresolved V gene accounts for under half of the shortfall where checked; the remainder is of unknown origin. The sample profile shows some 10,000 clones; approximately 70% of them were found once. The ten largest clones take up 38% of the sample. Sequencing used CD8+ T cells sorted from blood. The receptors come from a man between 60 and 75 years old in good health.

This clone was detected only a few times. The chain has TRBV28 and TRBJ2-2; TRBD2 aligns across 8 bases. Trimming took 6 bases from V and 8 from J; bases not matched to a gene: 2. Germline V lookup: CDR1 MDHEN, CDR2 SYDVKM. The CDR3 covers 12 residues. CDR3 nucleotide sequence: TGTGCCAGCAGAGCGGGAGCTGGGGAGCTGTTTTTT. It encodes CASRAGAGELFF.

The chain employs TRBV11-3 and TRBJ2-3; no definite D call. Germline assignment: CDR1 SGHNT and CDR2 YENEEA. Between the trimmed V and J ends, which lost 1 base and 7 bases, there was a span of 9 bases. This CDR3 region has 13 residues. CDR3 in DNA: TGTGCCAGCAGCTTAGGATCCCAAAATACGCAGTATTTT. Encoded protein: CASSLGSQNTQYF.

The CDR3 loop reads CAGSGGVFNTGELFF. The CDR3 coding sequence is TGTGCCGGGTCGGGAGGGGTTTTCAACACCGGGGAGCTGTTTTTT. The rearrangement joins TRBV6-1 to TRBJ2-2; 8 nucleotides align to TRBD2. CDR1 MNHNS and CDR2 SASEGT come from the germline V gene. CDR3 length equals 15 residues. V shed 11 bases and J 2 bases; nucleotides not matched to a gene: 10.

This rearrangement joins TRBV4-2 to TRBJ2-1; TRBD1 matches 7 bases. The length of the CDR3 is 17 residues. J gave up 7 bases and V 0 bases, and 12 bases lay outside the gene matches. Germline CDR1 LGHNA, CDR2 YNFKEQ. CDR3 region: CASSQDVRSGGRNEQFF. CDR3 sequence (DNA): TGTGCCAGCAGCCAAGATGTTCGGTCAGGGGGTCGGAATGAGCAGTTCTTC.

The rearrangement uses TRBV27 and TRBJ2-7; the D gene is possibly TRBD2 (5 bases). The CDR3 is 13 residues long. Looked up from germline, CDR1 is MNHEY and CDR2 is SMNVEV (reference sequence). V lost 5 bases, J lost 1 base, and 9 bases lay in between. The CDR3 DNA reads TGTGCCAGCAGTCTCCGAGGGTCCTACGAGCAGTACTTC. Residues: CASSLRGSYEQYF.

The V call is TRBV4-1, the J call TRBJ2-3, with 8 bases lining up with TRBD2. V was clipped by 3 bases and J by 0 bases; unmatched bases: 5. The germline CDR1 and CDR2 sequences are MGHRA and YSYEKL. The CDR3 runs 16 residues. The CDR3 nucleotides are TGCGCCAGCAGCCACCGGACTAGCAGGAGCACAGATACGCAGTATTTT. It yields the protein CASSHRTSRSTDTQYF.

There are a few counts of this clone. The chain employs TRBV11-2 and TRBJ1-6; 9 bases agree with TRBD1. The V gene's germline CDR1 is SGHAT and CDR2 FQNNGV. The V gene end was trimmed by 3 bases and the J gene end by 10 bases; junction bases not matched to a gene: 7. The CDR3 is 15 amino acids. The CDR3 spells CASSFKGQGSSPLHF. DNA for the CDR3: TGTGCCAGCAGCTTCAAGGGACAGGGCTCCTCACCCCTCCACTTT.

The V call is TRBV19, the J call TRBJ2-1; a weak D match, TRBD2 (5 bases). With 5 bases removed from V and 3 bases from J, the gap between germline ends came to 14 bases. The CDR3 is 15 residues long. From germline, CDR1 is LNHDA and CDR2 SQIVND (reference sequence). The CDR3 sequence is CASSSDYPNYNEQFF. CDR3 DNA sequence: TGTGCCAGTAGTTCCGACTATCCCAACTACAATGAGCAGTTCTTC.

This sequence joins TRBV25-1 and TRBJ2-5; D is uncertain. Germline values: CDR1 MGHDK, CDR2 SYGVNS. CDR3 length: 14 amino acids. Trimming took 3 bases from V and 3 from J, leaving 11 bases between them. This chain's CDR3 is CASSEWSTEETQYF. CDR3 nucleotides: TGTGCCAGCAGTGAGTGGAGCACGGAAGAGACCCAGTACTTC.

This clone showed up just a few times. The gene calls are TRBV7-9 and TRBJ2-1; D ambiguous. Germline-derived CDR1 and CDR2 are SEHNR and FQNEAQ (reference sequence). Trimming left V 1 base short and J 9 bases short, with 4 bases between. This CDR3 is built from 11 residues. CDR3 sequence reads: CASSLGGEQFF. CDR3 sequence (DNA): TGTGCCAGCAGCTTAGGGGGTGAGCAGTTCTTC.

The chain employs TRBV5-4 and TRBJ2-1, with D unclear. V was shortened by 0 bases and J by 8 bases, with 6 bases between the two germline ends. Germline CDR1 and CDR2: SGHNT and YYREEE (reference sequence). CDR3 length equals 12 residues. The CDR3 DNA follows: TGTGCCAGCAGCTTGGGTGGGGATGAGCAGTTCTTC. It specifies CASSLGGDEQFF.

The V call is TRBV30, the J call TRBJ2-1; TRBD2 matches at 8 bases. V lost 5 bases, J lost 0 bases, and 3 bases stayed unmatched. CDR1 GTSNPN and CDR2 SVGIG come from the germline V gene (reference sequence). This CDR3 has 14 residues. This CDR3 is CAWGSGISYNEQFF. CDR3 nucleotide sequence: TGTGCCTGGGGTAGCGGGATCTCCTACAATGAGCAGTTCTTC.

The V call is TRBV11-3, the J call TRBJ2-2, with 8 bases fitting TRBD1. Germline V gene sequence: CDR1 SGHNT, CDR2 YENEEA. The CDR3 contains 16 residues. J lost 3 bases, V lost 3 bases, and 6 bases had no gene match. In DNA, the CDR3 is TGTGCCAGCAGCTTCAGGGGGCTGGGGGACACCGGGGAGCTGTTTTTT. Residues: CASSFRGLGDTGELFF. Complete variable domain (other parts from reference TRBV11-3 and TRBJ2-2): EAGVVQSPRYKIIEKKQPVAFWCNPISGHNTLYWYLQNLGQGPELLIRYENEEAVDDSQLPKDRFSAERLKGVDSTLKIQPAELGDSAVYLCASSFRGLGDTGELFFGEGSRLTVL.

The chain combines TRBV13 with TRBJ2-7, with D perhaps matching TRBD1 (6 bases). The CDR3 has 14 amino acids. Germline CDR1 and CDR2: PRHDT and FYEKMQ (reference sequence). The V end was cut by 4 bases, the J end by 0 bases, with 10 bases between. The CDR3 coding sequence is TGTGCCAGCAGCTACCGACAGGCCTCCTACGAGCAGTACTTC. This sequence encodes CASSYRQASYEQYF.

In its sample, this clone was seen a few times. This chain uses TRBV7-9 with TRBJ2-3; TRBD2 aligns across 15 bases. The length of the CDR3 is 17 residues. Per the germline V gene, CDR1 is SEHNR and CDR2 is FQNEAQ (reference sequence). The J segment lost 3 bases and the V segment lost 5 bases, leaving 6 bases of the junction unmatched. The CDR3 sequence: CASSRGTSGGWTDTQYF. Written as DNA, the CDR3 is TGTGCCAGCAGCCGTGGGACTAGCGGGGGGTGGACAGATACGCAGTATTTT.

By its share, this clone is medium-sized. This chain joins TRBV4-1 and TRBJ2-7; 10 positions agree with TRBD1. V was pared by 5 bases and J by 6 bases, with 7 bases of the junction left unmatched. The CDR3 contains 14 residues. The germline gives CDR1 MGHRA, CDR2 YSYEKL. The DNA for the CDR3 is TGCGCCAGCAGCTCCCGGGACAGGGGCAGCGAGCAGTACTTC. It translates to CASSSRDRGSEQYF.

The CDR3 sequence: CASSLENLDTQYF. CDR3 sequence (DNA): TGCGCCAGCAGTCTTGAGAACTTAGATACGCAGTATTTT. This sequence joins TRBV5-1 and TRBJ2-3; D remains ambiguous. Per germline, CDR1 SGHRS and CDR2 YFSETQ. The CDR3 runs 13 residues. V dropped 5 bases and J dropped 5 bases, with 12 bases sitting between them. The complete variable domain, with remaining parts taken from reference TRBV5-1 and TRBJ2-3, reads KAGVTQTPRYLIKTRGQQVTLSCSPISGHRSVSWYQQTPGQGLQFLFEYFSETQRNKGNFPGRFSGRQFSNSRSEMNVSTLELGDSALYLCASSLENLDTQYFGPGTRLTVL.

This chain joins TRBV5-1 and TRBJ1-4; tentatively, D is TRBD1 (6 bases). This CDR3 is 15 amino acids long. The V gene lost 2 bases and the J gene lost 6 bases, with 14 bases spanning the gap. The germline CDR1 and CDR2 sequences are SGHRS and YFSETQ. The CDR3 nucleotides read TGCGCCAGCAGCTTTTGGTCTTACAGGGATGAAAAACTGTTTTTT. It specifies CASSFWSYRDEKLFF.

This sequence joins TRBV19 and TRBJ2-7; 7 nucleotides align to TRBD1. The CDR3 is made up of 14 amino acids. V was clipped by 5 bases and J by 3 bases; unmatched bases: 7. Germline CDR1 and CDR2: LNHDA and SQIVND (reference sequence). In DNA, the CDR3 is TGTGCCAGTAGTGTACAGGGGACCAGCTACGAGCAGTACTTC. This sequence encodes CASSVQGTSYEQYF.

This chain joins TRBV13 and TRBJ2-7; D unclear. CDR3 length: 12 residues. Per germline, CDR1 PRHDT and CDR2 FYEKMQ (reference sequence). Deletions cut 5 bases from V and 5 bases from J, with 10 bases between. CDR3 sequence reads: CASSITRDEQYF. CDR3 in DNA: TGTGCCAGCAGCATTACAAGGGACGAGCAGTACTTC.

The V call is TRBV11-3, the J call TRBJ2-3; no clear D gene. The CDR3 is 14 amino acids. The V and J ends lost 1 base and 4 bases respectively, with 9 bases between them. CDR1 and CDR2 (germline): SGHNT, YENEEA. The CDR3 region has the DNA TGTGCCAGCAGCTTAGCTAGTCCTCCAGATACGCAGTATTTT. Its translation: CASSLASPPDTQYF.

This clone was picked up a small number of times. V is TRBV28 and J is TRBJ2-7; 8 nucleotides match TRBD2. The CDR3 runs 13 residues. The V segment lost 5 bases and the J segment 4 bases; nucleotides outside the gene matches: 4. CDR1 and CDR2 (germline): MDHEN, SYDVKM. The CDR3 region is CASSRLAQYEQYF. The CDR3, as DNA: TGTGCCAGCAGTAGACTAGCGCAATACGAGCAGTACTTC.

This sequence joins TRBV28 and TRBJ2-4, with unresolved D. The CDR3 runs to 15 residues. V lost 2 bases and J lost 0, with 8 bases in between. Germline V lookup: CDR1 MDHEN, CDR2 SYDVKM. CDR3 residues: CASSLQAIAKNIQYF. The CDR3 DNA is TGTGCCAGCAGTTTACAGGCTATAGCCAAAAACATTCAGTACTTC.

This clone was observed a single time. The CDR3 loop reads CASSEVARETQYF. The DNA for the CDR3 is TGTGCCAGCAGTGAAGTGGCCCGGGAGACCCAGTACTTC. The chain carries TRBV2 and TRBJ2-5; D not certain. Between the trimmed V and J ends, which lost 1 base and 5 bases, there was a span of 8 bases. The germline V gene encodes CDR1 SNHLY and CDR2 FYNNEI. There are 13 residues in the CDR3.

This clone was observed a few times. The V call is TRBV4-1, the J call TRBJ2-1; maybe TRBD2 (5 bases). Trimming removed 1 base from V and 8 bases from J, with 12 bases in between. The length of the CDR3 is 14 residues. Germline V lookup: CDR1 MGHRA, CDR2 YSYEKL. CDR3 bases: TGCGCCAGCAGCCAAGGCACTAGTCTGGATGAGCAGTTCTTC. Translated, it gives CASSQGTSLDEQFF.

The chain uses TRBV4-1 and TRBJ1-5, with D uncertain. This CDR3 spans 16 amino acids. Germline assignment: CDR1 MGHRA and CDR2 YSYEKL. Trimming took off 0 bases at V and 1 base at J, with 10 bases between the two ends. The CDR3: CASSQDTSWSNQPQHF. CDR3 DNA sequence: TGCGCCAGCAGCCAAGATACTAGTTGGAGCAATCAGCCCCAGCATTTT.

This sequence joins TRBV10-1 and TRBJ1-1; D remains unclear. The CDR3 contains 13 residues. Germline V gives CDR1 WNHNN, CDR2 SYGVQD (reference sequence). Trimming stripped 3 bases from V and 0 bases from J, with 5 bases between. The CDR3 region is CASSDPMNTEAFF. CDR3 in DNA: TGCGCCAGCAGTGACCCCATGAACACTGAAGCTTTCTTT.

This clone occurred a few times. The chain employs TRBV10-1 and TRBJ2-2; 9 bases agree with TRBD2. Germline V gives CDR1 WNHNN, CDR2 SYGVQD (reference sequence). The CDR3 consists of 16 residues. The trim removed 1 base at V and 3 bases at J, leaving 3 bases unmatched. The chain's CDR3 is CASSELLAGDTGELFF. DNA of the CDR3: TGCGCCAGCAGTGAGTTATTAGCGGGAGACACCGGGGAGCTGTTTTTT.

The chain recombines TRBV7-9 with TRBJ2-5; TRBD2 aligns across 7 bases. Germline values: CDR1 SEHNR, CDR2 FQNEAQ (reference sequence). CDR3 size: 14 residues. With V trimmed by 3 bases and J by 3 bases, 4 bases remained unmatched. CDR3: CASSLSTSKETQYF. CDR3 coding DNA: TGTGCCAGCAGCTTGTCGACTAGCAAAGAGACCCAGTACTTC.